This TCR beta chain was sequenced during a study of identical twins. Study-wide findings and caveats: Analyses based on zero insertions could be partly confounded by invariant MAIT and iNKT cells.

CDR3 length equals 13 residues. Trimming took off 6 bases at V and 3 bases at J, with 12 bases between the two ends. TCRdb re-called the 5' RACE reads through MiXCR, storing one row per CDR3 protein. The sample yields fewer than 250,000 distinct CDR3 sequences, 6% to 8.5% seen once. In this sample, this clonotype turned up many times. Antigen: not known. These sequences were also reported in another study, on yellow fever vaccine responses in identical twins. That source notes: Reportedly, the response of twins' T cells to the vaccine seemed partly convergent, partly personalized.

V usage is TRBV12-3 or TRBV12-4 and J usage is TRBJ2-7; D perhaps matches TRBD2 (6 bases). Material for sequencing was CD8+ T cells sorted from blood. This TCR derives from a woman younger than 30 in good health. Written as DNA, the CDR3 is TGTGCCAGCAGCCCGGGACTTATCTACGAGCAGTACTTC. Protein: CASSPGLIYEQYF.